This TCR beta chain was obtained from a study of CD8+CD57+ T cells in acquired aplastic anemia. Study background: When averaged, DNA from sorted CD4+ and CD8+ cells came to approximately 3 ug. The study, taken as a whole, reports: A significant difference in CD8+ Simpson's diversity between patients and controls was not found. Around 30 sequences, all CD8+ CDR3, were shared between patients and controls.

The template used for profiling TCR beta VDJ and CDR3 was genomic DNA. In TCRdb, the reads were re-called with MiXCR into one record per CDR3 protein. The sample yields fewer than 300,000 distinct CDR3 sequences, approximately 86% seen once. Only patients with CD8+CD57+ cell expansion on flow cytometry were chosen for sequencing. As concerns this clonotype: Its antigen is not known.

Germline assignment: CDR1 SGHTA and CDR2 FQGNSA. This CDR3 has 15 amino acids. V trimming: 3 bases; J trimming: 13 bases; junction bases outside the gene matches: 17. The clonotype was recovered from a human donor with aplastic anemia. Sequencing was performed on sorted CD4+, CD8+, or CD8+CD57+ T cells (not recorded which) from PBMCs. V usage is TRBV7-2 and J usage is TRBJ1-2; 7 bases are shared with TRBD1. For the CDR3, the DNA is TGTGCCAGCAGCTTTCATCCAGACGGGACAGACGTTTCCACCTTC. Amino acid sequence: CASSFHPDGTDVSTF.